A single T cell receptor (beta chain) is shown here with its context. What it recognizes is unknown. Each TCR beta library was made by quantitative 5'-RACE that incorporated molecular barcodes. TCRdb re-called the 5' RACE reads with MiXCR, one entry per CDR3 protein. The sample has about 190,000 distinct CDR3 sequences, 13% seen once. The data derive from a study of CD8 T cells in ankylosing spondylitis. Broader study findings: Ankylosing spondylitis blood appeared to carry a characteristic TCR beta motif of under ten highly homologous variants. It was reported that disease-linked clones were significantly enriched in matched ankylosing spondylitis synovial fluid. Earlier authors reported some of these motif variants in reactive arthritis synovial fluid and blood.

Germline-derived CDR1 and CDR2 are MNHNS and SASEGT. The V end was cut by 7 bases, the J end by 0 bases, with 10 bases between. The CDR3 is 14 residues long. The sequence was collected from a female donor with ankylosing spondylitis or in good health (not recorded which). The chain joins TRBV6-1 to TRBJ2-1; no clear D. Sequencing was done on a sample of blood, either unsorted or a sorted T cell fraction (not recorded which). CDR3 sequence: CASTKPSSYNEQFF. The CDR3 DNA is TGTGCCAGCACTAAGCCCAGCTCCTACAATGAGCAGTTCTTC.